Below are 28 T cell receptor beta chains sequenced from a single sample in a study of beta chain features in type 1 diabetes. Expressed TCRB transcripts were sequenced because the isolated RNA had all been reverse transcribed beforehand. The repertoire was sequenced with immunoSEQ multiplex PCR; TCRdb's copy has only in-frame clones and lacks some. This table has around 350,000 clones, over 9.5% appearing once. The sequenced material came from naive CD4+ T cells from blood. The source of these receptors is a young man in good health.

The rearrangement joins TRBV28 to TRBJ2-7; perhaps TRBD1 as D (5 bases). V gave up 3 bases and J gave up 3 bases, with 18 bases separating them. The CDR3 covers 16 residues. Germline V gene lookup returns CDR1 MDHEN and CDR2 SYDVKM. The CDR3 DNA is TGTGCCAGCAGTTTCCTCTTCCAGGGTACTGACTACGAGCAGTACTTC. Residues: CASSFLFQGTDYEQYF. Full variable domain (remainder filled in from reference TRBV28 and TRBJ2-7): DVKVTQSSRYLVKRTGEKVFLECVQDMDHENMFWYRQDPGLGLRLIYFSYDVKMKEKGDIPEGYSVSREKKERFSLILESASTNQTSMYLCASSFLFQGTDYEQYFGPGTRLTVT.

The rearrangement joins TRBV6-5 to TRBJ1-5; D gene ambiguous. Trimming shortened V by 4 bases and J by 4 bases, and 5 bases separated the two germline ends. The length of the CDR3 is 12 residues. The germline gives CDR1 MNHEY, CDR2 SVGAGI. DNA of the CDR3: TGTGCCAGCAGTTCCTTTAATCAGCCCCAGCATTTT. As protein: CASSSFNQPQHF.

The genes are TRBV30 and TRBJ2-5; 10 positions agree with TRBD2. The end of the DNA fits TRBJ2-7 better, so the J call may be wrong. The germline CDR1 and CDR2 sequences are GTSNPN and SVGIG (reference sequence). The CDR3 totals 14 residues. CDR3 sequence: CAWSVPSGSHEQYF. CDR3 in DNA: TGTGCCTGGAGTGTACCTAGCGGGAGCCACGAGCAGTACTTC.

This clone was found a few times. The V call is TRBV19, the J call TRBJ2-1, with TRBD1 matching 10 bases. The junction had 8 bases not matched to a gene; V was cut back by 5 bases and J by 7 bases. Germline V gives CDR1 LNHDA, CDR2 SQIVND (reference sequence). The CDR3 sequence is 15 residues long. The CDR3 nucleotides read TGTGCCAGTAGTCCCCGGGACAGGGGTCGGAATGAGCAGTTCTTC. This translates into CASSPRDRGRNEQFF.

This clone was observed a few times. The rearrangement uses TRBV7-3 and TRBJ2-6; D not resolved. The CDR3 spans 15 residues. V was shortened by 2 bases and J by 0 bases, with 5 bases between the two germline ends. CDR1 SGHTA and CDR2 FQGTGA come from the germline V gene. CDR3 protein: CASSLDISGANVLTF. The CDR3 DNA reads TGTGCCAGCAGCTTAGACATCTCTGGGGCCAACGTCCTGACTTTC. The full variable domain, rest sourced from reference TRBV7-3 and TRBJ2-6, is GAGVSQTPSNKVTEKGKYVELRCDPISGHTALYWYRQSLGQGPEFLIYFQGTGAADDSGLPNDRFFAVRPEGSVSTLKIQRTERGDSAVYLCASSLDISGANVLTFGAGSRLTVL.

The CDR3 region is CAWSPREREAFF. CDR3 sequence (DNA): TGTGCCTGGAGTCCCCGGGAAAGGGAAGCTTTCTTT. The rearrangement links TRBV30 to TRBJ1-1; D is ambiguous. Germline assignment: CDR1 GTSNPN and CDR2 SVGIG (reference sequence). Trimming left V 2 bases short and J 8 bases short, with 12 bases between. CDR3 length: 12 amino acids.

This clone was observed a handful of times. This sample includes further DNA sequences coding for the same CDR3. The chain employs TRBV7-2 and TRBJ1-2; D not resolved. The CDR3 is made up of 12 amino acids. Trimming left V 5 bases short and J 2 bases short, with 6 bases between. The germline gives CDR1 SGHTA, CDR2 FQGNSA. DNA of the CDR3: TGTGCCAGCAGCCCTATAAACTATGGCTACACCTTC. Amino acids: CASSPINYGYTF. Drawing the rest from reference TRBV7-2 and TRBJ1-2, the complete variable domain is GAGVSQSPSNKVTEKGKDVELRCDPISGHTALYWYRQSLGQGLEFLIYFQGNSAPDKSGLPSDRFSAERTGGSVSTLTIQRTQQEDSAVYLCASSPINYGYTFGSGTRLTVV.

Regarding this clone: At one end, the junction sequence differs from germline, possibly due to a read error. This chain links TRBV7-7 with TRBJ2-1; TRBD2 matches at 11 bases. The CDR3 has 15 amino acids. Germline assignment: CDR1 SSHAT and CDR2 FNYEAQ (reference sequence). CDR3: CASSVLAGGYNEQFF. CDR3 sequence (DNA): TGTGCTAGCAGCGTCCTAGCGGGAGGATACAATGAGCAGTTCTTC.

The rearrangement uses TRBV27 and TRBJ2-7; TRBD1 matches at 8 bases. The germline V gene has CDR1 MNHEY and CDR2 SMNVEV (reference sequence). V shed 1 base, J shed 3 bases, and the junction held 5 bases outside the gene matches. This CDR3 is 15 amino acids long. CDR3 amino acids: CASSLWPGGGYEQYF. CDR3 nucleotide sequence: TGTGCCAGCAGTTTATGGCCAGGGGGCGGCTACGAGCAGTACTTC.

Only a few counts were recorded for this clone. The gene calls are TRBV7-9 and TRBJ2-7; TRBD1 is a possible D gene (5 bases). Germline CDR1 and CDR2: SEHNR and FQNEAQ (reference sequence). This CDR3 is 14 amino acids long. Deletions cut 5 bases from V and 6 bases from J, with 17 bases between. In nucleotides, the CDR3 is TGTGCCAGCAGCCTCGACCTAGGGGCCGCCGAGCAGTACTTC. Residues: CASSLDLGAAEQYF.

The chain is built from TRBV5-4 and TRBJ2-1, with 9 nucleotides matching TRBD2. With V trimmed by 7 bases and J by 2 bases, 7 bases remained unmatched. This CDR3 spans 15 amino acids. Looked up from germline, CDR1 is SGHNT and CDR2 is YYREEE (reference sequence). The CDR3 protein is CASGKRGAAYNEQFF. The CDR3 region has the DNA TGTGCCAGCGGCAAGCGGGGGGCGGCCTACAATGAGCAGTTCTTC. Complete variable domain (other parts from reference TRBV5-4 and TRBJ2-1): ETGVTQSPTHLIKTRGQQVTLRCSSQSGHNTVSWYQQALGQGPQFIFQYYREEENGRGNFPPRFSGLQFPNYSSELNVNALELDDSALYLCASGKRGAAYNEQFFGPGTRLTVL.

This clone appeared many times. This CDR3 is missing its conserved last phenylalanine or tryptophan, likely due to a read error. Because the CDR3's place on the DNA is in doubt, the DNA is left out and the CDR3 is given as listed by TCRdb. The chain has TRBV7-9 and TRBJ2-7; the table's D call, TRBD2, was not checked against the DNA. Counting both end residues, the CDR3 totals 13 amino acids. Germline V gene lookup returns CDR1 SEHNR and CDR2 FQNEAQ (reference sequence). This chain's CDR3 is CASSLTSGRAWHS.

This clone was picked up a small number of times. This rearrangement joins TRBV11-1 to TRBJ2-7; TRBD1 matches 9 bases. The J segment lost 4 bases and the V segment lost 3 bases, leaving 7 bases of the junction unmatched. CDR3 length: 15 residues. Germline V gene sequence: CDR1 SGHAT, CDR2 FQDESV (reference sequence). Here the CDR3 DNA reads TGTGCCAGCAGCTTTCTCACAGGGGGCGCATACGAGCAGTACTTC. Its translation is CASSFLTGGAYEQYF.

The chain recombines TRBV27 with TRBJ2-1, with 8 bases fitting TRBD1. J lost 6 bases, V lost 7 bases, and 11 bases had no gene match. This CDR3 has 15 amino acids. Germline V gene data show CDR1 as MNHEY and CDR2 as SMNVEV (reference sequence). The CDR3 region is CASTPWTGFPNEQFF. In nucleotides, the CDR3 is TGTGCCAGCACTCCTTGGACAGGGTTTCCCAATGAGCAGTTCTTC.

For this clone: At one boundary the junction diverges from the germline segment, which might be a read error. The chain joins TRBV7-7 to TRBJ2-1; D might be TRBD1 (5 bases). Germline V CDR1 and CDR2: SSHAT, FNYEAQ (reference sequence). The length of the CDR3 is 14 residues. DNA of the CDR3: TGTGCTAGCAGCTTGGACACCACCTCGGGTGAGCAGTTCTTC. Protein: CASSLDTTSGEQFF.

This clone was seen once. The CDR3 DNA reads as TGTGCCAGCAGTTTCCGACCGGGACAGAACACTGAAGCTTTCTTT. Its translation: CASSFRPGQNTEAFF. V usage is TRBV6-5 and J usage is TRBJ1-1; weak D call: TRBD1 (6 bases). From germline, CDR1 is MNHEY and CDR2 SVGAGI. The CDR3 totals 15 residues. V was clipped by 4 bases and J by 1 base, with 13 bases between them.

This clone was seen only a few times. The chain uses TRBV29-1 and TRBJ1-1; TRBD1 is a possible D gene (6 bases). This CDR3 is 12 amino acids long. V was trimmed by 5 bases and J by 4 bases, leaving 11 bases between them. Germline-derived CDR1 and CDR2 are SQVTM and ANQGSEA. CDR3 in amino acids: CSVIKGGTEAFF. Here the CDR3 DNA reads TGCAGCGTTATTAAAGGGGGCACTGAAGCTTTCTTT.

The chain uses TRBV2 and TRBJ2-2; a weak D match, TRBD1 (5 bases). The ends were cut back, 9 bases at V and 7 bases at J, with 12 bases in the middle. CDR3 size: 12 residues. Germline CDR1 is SNHLY and CDR2 is FYNNEI. CDR3 region: CASRSGIGELFF. The CDR3, as DNA: TGTGCCAGTCGGTCAGGGATCGGGGAGCTGTTTTTT.

As concerns this clone: Other nucleotide sequences in the sample specify the same CDR3. The chain has TRBV28 and TRBJ2-7, with a possible D match to TRBD2 (5 bases). Germline CDR1 reads MDHEN; CDR2 reads SYDVKM. The CDR3 extends over 13 amino acids. V was shortened by 4 bases and J by 2 bases, with 9 bases between the two germline ends. CDR3 region: CASSSPGTYEQYF. The CDR3, as DNA: TGTGCCAGCAGTTCCCCGGGGACCTACGAGCAGTACTTC.

V gene TRBV7-2 combines with J gene TRBJ1-2, with TRBD1 identical over 8 bases. The CDR3 covers 12 residues. Trimming removed 6 bases from V and 8 bases from J; junction bases left unmatched: 5. Germline values: CDR1 SGHTA, CDR2 FQGNSA. The CDR3: CASRRQGSGYTF. The DNA of the CDR3 is TGTGCCAGCAGGCGACAGGGGAGCGGCTACACCTTC.

This clone was observed a handful of times. J is TRBJ1-2 and V is TRBV5-6; TRBD1 might be the D (5 bases). V was clipped by 5 bases and J by 7 bases, with 18 bases between them. The CDR3 consists of 14 residues. CDR1 is SGHDT and CDR2 is YYEEEE in the germline V gene. CDR3 sequence: CASSPAGVLGGYTF. In DNA form, the CDR3 reads TGTGCCAGCAGTCCGGCGGGGGTTTTGGGTGGCTACACCTTC.

The sample holds a few counts of this clone. This chain joins TRBV7-9 and TRBJ1-1; TRBD1 aligns across 7 bases. The CDR3 consists of 15 residues. Trimming cost V 3 bases and J 4 bases; bases outside gene matches: 8. Germline CDR1 and CDR2: SEHNR and FQNEAQ (reference sequence). The CDR3 is CASSFPGQARTEAFF. In DNA, the CDR3 is TGTGCCAGCAGCTTCCCTGGACAGGCTCGCACTGAAGCTTTCTTT.

This chain connects TRBV23-1 to TRBJ2-6; D is perhaps TRBD1 (7 bases). TRBV23-1 counts as an open reading frame of uncertain function. CDR3 size: 18 residues. Trimming took off 6 bases at V and 0 bases at J, with 18 bases between the two ends. CDR3 amino acids: CASSPRGTVTSGANVLTF. The CDR3 DNA follows: TGCGCCAGCAGCCCCCGGGGGACAGTGACCTCTGGGGCCAACGTCCTGACTTTC.

This clone was picked up a small number of times. This rearrangement joins TRBV20-1 to TRBJ2-1; D is undetermined. Germline values: CDR1 DFQATT, CDR2 SNEGSKA (reference sequence). With 1 base removed from V and 5 bases from J, the gap between germline ends came to 3 bases. The CDR3 totals 11 residues. The CDR3 here is CSARANNEQFF. The CDR3 DNA sequence: TGCAGTGCTAGAGCCAACAATGAGCAGTTCTTC.

This rearrangement joins TRBV4-3 to TRBJ2-3; TRBD2 aligns across 8 bases. V shed 3 bases and J 6 bases; nucleotides not matched to a gene: 11. The CDR3 covers 16 residues. The germline V gene encodes CDR1 LGHNA and CDR2 YSLEER. CDR3 bases: TGCGCCAGCAGCCATGCCCTAGCGGGCACGGGGGATACGCAGTATTTT. This translates into CASSHALAGTGDTQYF.

The V gene is TRBV5-1, the J gene TRBJ1-5, with D unclear. V lost 4 bases and J lost 3, with 20 bases in between. The CDR3 has 17 amino acids. Germline-derived CDR1 and CDR2 are SGHRS and YFSETQ. The CDR3 DNA is TGCGCCAGCAGCCTGGGCGACGACCGAATAGCCAATCAGCCCCAGCATTTT. It codes for CASSLGDDRIANQPQHF.

The chain employs TRBV18 and TRBJ2-3; D is unresolved. The V gene lost 2 bases and the J gene lost 2 bases, with 14 bases spanning the gap. Germline values: CDR1 KGHSH, CDR2 LQKENI. The CDR3 has 16 amino acids. As DNA, the CDR3 is TGTGCCAGCTCACCATCTGGCCAAACGATCACAGATACGCAGTATTTT. Translation: CASSPSGQTITDTQYF.

V gene TRBV28 combines with J gene TRBJ2-7, with D possibly TRBD2 on 7 matching bases. Germline loops: CDR1 MDHEN, CDR2 SYDVKM. Between the trimmed V and J ends, which lost 5 bases and 4 bases, there was a span of 18 bases. The length of the CDR3 is 15 residues. CDR3 sequence: CASSSPGGGFYEQYF. CDR3 bases: TGTGCCAGCAGTAGCCCCGGCGGGGGCTTTTACGAGCAGTACTTC.